The text below deals with one TCR beta chain. Per the original data handling: Amplification of reference gene primers provided the estimated nucleated cell counts. The data were produced by immunoSEQ multiplex PCR, yet TCRdb's version contains in-frame clones alone and is incomplete. V, J and clone size are taken as reported in that table, and D and trimming were inferred from the DNA itself. The repertoire consists of around 170,000 clones, with 90% occurring once and the leading ten covering 0.5% to 0.55%. This entry belongs to a study of blood T cell repertoires in COVID-19. About the study: The origin of the acute and convalescent COVID-19 samples was the United States, Italy and Spain. Sample material is recorded as cDNA or gDNA derived from T cells, B-cell-depleted T cells, or PBMCs.

J was trimmed by 5 bases and V by 4 bases; bases with no gene match: 8. The CDR3 loop spans 15 amino acids. Looked up from germline, CDR1 is KGHDR and CDR2 is SFDVKD. The V and J genes are TRBV24-1 and TRBJ2-3, with TRBD2 identical over 7 bases. Sequencing used peripheral blood. The sequence was obtained from a man aged 45-65 years with acute or convalescent COVID-19. The CDR3 loop is CATSEGGMILDTQYF. CDR3 bases: TGTGCCACCAGTGAGGGGGGGATGATTTTAGATACGCAGTATTTT.